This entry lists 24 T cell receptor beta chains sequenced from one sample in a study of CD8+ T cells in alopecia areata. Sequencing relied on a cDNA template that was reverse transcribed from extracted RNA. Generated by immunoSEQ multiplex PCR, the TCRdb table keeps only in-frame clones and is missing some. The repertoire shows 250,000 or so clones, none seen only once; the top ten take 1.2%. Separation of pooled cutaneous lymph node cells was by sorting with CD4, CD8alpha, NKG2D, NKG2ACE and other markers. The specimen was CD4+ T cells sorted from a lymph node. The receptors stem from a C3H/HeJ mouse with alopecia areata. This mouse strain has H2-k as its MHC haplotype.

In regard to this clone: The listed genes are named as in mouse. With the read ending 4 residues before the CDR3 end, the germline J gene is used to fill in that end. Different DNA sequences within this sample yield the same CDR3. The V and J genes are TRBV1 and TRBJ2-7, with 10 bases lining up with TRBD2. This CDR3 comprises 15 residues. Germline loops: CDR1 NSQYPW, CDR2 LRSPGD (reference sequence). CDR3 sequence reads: CTCSAPGTGDYEQYF. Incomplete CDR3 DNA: TGCACCTGCAGTGCCCCCGGGACTGGGGATTAT.

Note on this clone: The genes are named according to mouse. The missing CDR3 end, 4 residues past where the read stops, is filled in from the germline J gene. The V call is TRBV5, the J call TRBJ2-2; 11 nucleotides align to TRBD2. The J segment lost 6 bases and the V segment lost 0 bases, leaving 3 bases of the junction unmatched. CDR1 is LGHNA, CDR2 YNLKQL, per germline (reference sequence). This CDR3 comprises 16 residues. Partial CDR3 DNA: TGTGCCAGCAGCCAAGAGAACTGGGGGGGCTCCGGG. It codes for CASSQENWGGSG. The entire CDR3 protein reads CASSQENWGGSGQLYF.

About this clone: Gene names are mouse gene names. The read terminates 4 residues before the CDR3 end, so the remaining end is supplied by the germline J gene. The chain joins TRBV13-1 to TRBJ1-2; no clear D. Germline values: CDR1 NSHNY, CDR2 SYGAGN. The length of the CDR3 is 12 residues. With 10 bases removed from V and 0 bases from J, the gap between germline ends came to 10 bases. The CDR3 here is CASCQSNSDYTF. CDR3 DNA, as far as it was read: TGTGCCTCTTGCCAGTCAAACTCC.

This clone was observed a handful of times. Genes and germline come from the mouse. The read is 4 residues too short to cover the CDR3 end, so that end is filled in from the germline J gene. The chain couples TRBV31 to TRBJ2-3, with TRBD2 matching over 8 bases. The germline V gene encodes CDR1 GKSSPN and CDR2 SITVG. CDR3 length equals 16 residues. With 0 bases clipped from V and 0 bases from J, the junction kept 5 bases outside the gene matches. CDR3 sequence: CAWSLGWGVSAETLYF. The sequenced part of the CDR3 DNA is TGTGCCTGGAGTCTAGGCTGGGGGGTTAGTGCAGAA.

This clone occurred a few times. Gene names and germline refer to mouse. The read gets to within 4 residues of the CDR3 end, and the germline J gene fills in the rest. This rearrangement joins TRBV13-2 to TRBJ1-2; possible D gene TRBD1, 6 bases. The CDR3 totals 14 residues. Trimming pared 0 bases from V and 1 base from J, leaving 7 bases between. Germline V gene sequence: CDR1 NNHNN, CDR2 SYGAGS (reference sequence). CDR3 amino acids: CASGDVGQNSDYTF. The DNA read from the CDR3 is TGTGCCAGCGGTGATGTGGGACAAAACTCC.

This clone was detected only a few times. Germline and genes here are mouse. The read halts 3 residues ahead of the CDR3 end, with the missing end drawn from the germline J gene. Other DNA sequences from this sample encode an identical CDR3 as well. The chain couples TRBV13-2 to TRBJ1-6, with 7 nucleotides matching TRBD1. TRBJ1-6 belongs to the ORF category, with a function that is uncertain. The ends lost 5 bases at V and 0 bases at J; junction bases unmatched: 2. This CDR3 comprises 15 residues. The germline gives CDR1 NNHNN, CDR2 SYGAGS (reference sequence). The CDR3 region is CASGGDSSYNSPLYF. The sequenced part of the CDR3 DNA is TGTGCCAGCGGGGGGGACAGTTCCTATAATTCGCCC.

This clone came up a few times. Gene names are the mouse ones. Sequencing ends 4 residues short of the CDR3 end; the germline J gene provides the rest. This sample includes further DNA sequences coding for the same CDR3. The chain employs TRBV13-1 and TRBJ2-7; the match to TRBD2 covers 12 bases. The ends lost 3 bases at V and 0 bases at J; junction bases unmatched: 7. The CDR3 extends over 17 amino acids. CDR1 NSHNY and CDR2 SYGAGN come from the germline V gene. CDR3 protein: CASSGGTGGLSSYEQYF. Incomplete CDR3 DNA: TGTGCCAGCAGTGGCGGGACTGGGGGGCTGAGCTCCTAT.

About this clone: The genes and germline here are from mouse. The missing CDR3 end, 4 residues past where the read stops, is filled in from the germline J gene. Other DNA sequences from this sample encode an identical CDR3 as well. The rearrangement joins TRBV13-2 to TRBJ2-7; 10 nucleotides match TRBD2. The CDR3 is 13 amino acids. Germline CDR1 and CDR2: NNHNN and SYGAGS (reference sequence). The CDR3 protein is CASGDWGSYEQYF. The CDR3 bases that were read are TGTGCCAGCGGGGACTGGGGGTCGTAT.

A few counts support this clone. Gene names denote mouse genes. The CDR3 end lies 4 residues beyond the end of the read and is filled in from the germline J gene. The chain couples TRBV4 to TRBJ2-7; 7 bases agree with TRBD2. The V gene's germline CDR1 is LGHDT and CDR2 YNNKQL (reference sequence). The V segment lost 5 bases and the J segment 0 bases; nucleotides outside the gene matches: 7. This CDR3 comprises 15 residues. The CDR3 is CASSPRLGSSYEQYF. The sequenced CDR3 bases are TGTGCCAGCAGCCCGCGACTGGGAAGCTCCTAT.

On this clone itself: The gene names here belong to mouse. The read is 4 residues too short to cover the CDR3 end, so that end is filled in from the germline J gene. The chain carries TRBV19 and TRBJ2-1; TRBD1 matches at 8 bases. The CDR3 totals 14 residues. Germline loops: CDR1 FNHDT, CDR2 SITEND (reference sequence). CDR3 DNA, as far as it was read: TGTGCCAGCAGTATTAGACAGGGGAACGCT. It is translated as CASSIRQGNA. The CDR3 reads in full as CASSIRQGNAEQFF.

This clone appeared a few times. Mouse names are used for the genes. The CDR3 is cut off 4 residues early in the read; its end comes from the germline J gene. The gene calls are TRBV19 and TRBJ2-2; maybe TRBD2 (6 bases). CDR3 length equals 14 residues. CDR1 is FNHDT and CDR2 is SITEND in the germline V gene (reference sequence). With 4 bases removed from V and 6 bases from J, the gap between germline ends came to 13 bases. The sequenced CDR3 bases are TGTGCCAGCAGTCCCTCCGGGACTCCCGGG. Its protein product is CASSPSGTPG. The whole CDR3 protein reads CASSPSGTPGQLYF.

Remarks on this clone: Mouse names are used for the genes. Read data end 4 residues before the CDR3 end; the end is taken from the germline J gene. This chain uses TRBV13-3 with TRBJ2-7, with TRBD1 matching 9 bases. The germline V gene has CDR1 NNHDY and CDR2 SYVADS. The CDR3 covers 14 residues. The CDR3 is CASSDDRGEYEQYF. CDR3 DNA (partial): TGTGCCAGCAGTGACGACAGGGGGGAGTAT.

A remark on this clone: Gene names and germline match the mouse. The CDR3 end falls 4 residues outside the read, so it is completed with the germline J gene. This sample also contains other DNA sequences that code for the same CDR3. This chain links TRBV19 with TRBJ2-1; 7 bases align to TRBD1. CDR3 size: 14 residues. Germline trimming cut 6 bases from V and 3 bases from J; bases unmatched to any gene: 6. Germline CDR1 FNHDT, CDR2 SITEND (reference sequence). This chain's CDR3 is CASTNRDSYAEQFF. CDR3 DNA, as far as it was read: TGTGCCAGCACCAATCGGGACAGCTATGCT.

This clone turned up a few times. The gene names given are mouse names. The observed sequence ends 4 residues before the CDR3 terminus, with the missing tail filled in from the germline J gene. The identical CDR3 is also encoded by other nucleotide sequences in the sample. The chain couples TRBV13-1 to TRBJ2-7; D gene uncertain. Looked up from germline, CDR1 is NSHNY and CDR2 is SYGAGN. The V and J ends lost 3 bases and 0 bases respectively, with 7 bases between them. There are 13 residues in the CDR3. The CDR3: CASSGRSSYEQYF. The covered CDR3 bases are TGTGCCAGCAGTGGCAGAAGCTCCTAT.

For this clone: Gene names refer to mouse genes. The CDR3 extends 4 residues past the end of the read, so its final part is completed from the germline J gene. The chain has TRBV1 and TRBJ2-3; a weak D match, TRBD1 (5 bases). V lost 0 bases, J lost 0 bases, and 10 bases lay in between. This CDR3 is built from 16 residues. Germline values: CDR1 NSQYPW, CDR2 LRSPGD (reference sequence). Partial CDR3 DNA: TGCACCTGCAGTGCAGATCTGACAGCTAGTGCAGAA. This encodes CTCSADLTASAE. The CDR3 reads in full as CTCSADLTASAETLYF.

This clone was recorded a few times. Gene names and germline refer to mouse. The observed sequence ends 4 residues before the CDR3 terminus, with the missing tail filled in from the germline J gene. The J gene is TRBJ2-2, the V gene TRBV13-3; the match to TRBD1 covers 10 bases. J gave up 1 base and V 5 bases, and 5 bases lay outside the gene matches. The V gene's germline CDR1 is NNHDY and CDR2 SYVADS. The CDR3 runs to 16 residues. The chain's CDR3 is CASRDRDRGNTGQLYF. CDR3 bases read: TGTGCCAGCAGGGACCGGGACAGGGGAAACACCGGG.

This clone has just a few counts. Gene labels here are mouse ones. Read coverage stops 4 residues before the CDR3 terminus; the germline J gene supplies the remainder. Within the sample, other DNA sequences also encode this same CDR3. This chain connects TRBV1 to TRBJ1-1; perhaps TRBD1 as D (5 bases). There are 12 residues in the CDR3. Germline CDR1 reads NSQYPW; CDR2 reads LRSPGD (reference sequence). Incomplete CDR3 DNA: TGCACCTGCAGTGCTGACAGTACA. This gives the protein CTCSADST. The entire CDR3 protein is CTCSADSTEVFF.

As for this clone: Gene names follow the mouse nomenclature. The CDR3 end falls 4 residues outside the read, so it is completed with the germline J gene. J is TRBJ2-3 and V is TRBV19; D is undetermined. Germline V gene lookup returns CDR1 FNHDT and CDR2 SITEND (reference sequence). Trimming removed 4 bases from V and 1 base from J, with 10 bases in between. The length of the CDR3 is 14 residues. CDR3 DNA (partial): TGTGCCAGCAGTGCTGGAGAAGGTGCAGAA. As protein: CASSAGEGAE. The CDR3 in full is CASSAGEGAETLYF.

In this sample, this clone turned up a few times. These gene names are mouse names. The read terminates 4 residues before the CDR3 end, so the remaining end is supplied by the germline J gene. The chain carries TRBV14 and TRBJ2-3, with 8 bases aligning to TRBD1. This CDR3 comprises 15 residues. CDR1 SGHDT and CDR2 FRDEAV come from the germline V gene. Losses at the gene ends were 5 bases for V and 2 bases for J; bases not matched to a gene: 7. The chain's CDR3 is CASSPTGAPAETLYF. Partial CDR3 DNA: TGTGCCAGCAGCCCGACAGGGGCCCCTGCAGAA.

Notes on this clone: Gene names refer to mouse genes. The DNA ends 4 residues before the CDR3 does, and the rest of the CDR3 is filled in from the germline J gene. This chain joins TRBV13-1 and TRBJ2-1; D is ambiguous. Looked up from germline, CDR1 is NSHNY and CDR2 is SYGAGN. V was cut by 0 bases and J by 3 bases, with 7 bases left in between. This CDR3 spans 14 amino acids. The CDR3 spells CASSDAFSYAEQFF. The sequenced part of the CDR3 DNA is TGTGCCAGCAGTGATGCATTCAGCTATGCT.

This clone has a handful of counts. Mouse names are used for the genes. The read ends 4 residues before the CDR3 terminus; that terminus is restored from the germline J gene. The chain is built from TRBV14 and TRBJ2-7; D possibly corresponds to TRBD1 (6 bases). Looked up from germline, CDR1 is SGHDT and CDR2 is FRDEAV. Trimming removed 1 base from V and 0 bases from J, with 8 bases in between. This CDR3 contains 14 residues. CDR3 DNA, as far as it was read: TGTGCCAGCAGTTTCCAGGGGAGCTCCTAT. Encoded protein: CASSFQGSSY. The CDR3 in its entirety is CASSFQGSSYEQYF.

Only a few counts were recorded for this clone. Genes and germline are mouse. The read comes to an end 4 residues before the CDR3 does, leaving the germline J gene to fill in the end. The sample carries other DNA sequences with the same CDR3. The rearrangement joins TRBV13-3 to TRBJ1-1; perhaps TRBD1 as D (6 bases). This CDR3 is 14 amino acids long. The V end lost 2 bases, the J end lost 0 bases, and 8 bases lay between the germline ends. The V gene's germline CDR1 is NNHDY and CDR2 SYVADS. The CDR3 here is CASSEGQTNTEVFF. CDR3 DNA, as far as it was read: TGTGCCAGCAGTGAGGGACAAACAAACACA.

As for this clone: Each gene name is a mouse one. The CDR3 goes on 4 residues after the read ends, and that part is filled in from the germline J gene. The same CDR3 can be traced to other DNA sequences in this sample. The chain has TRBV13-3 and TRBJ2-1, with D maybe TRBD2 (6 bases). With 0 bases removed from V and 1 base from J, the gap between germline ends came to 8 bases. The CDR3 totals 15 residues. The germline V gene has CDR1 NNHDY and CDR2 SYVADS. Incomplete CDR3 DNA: TGTGCCAGCAGTGATGTCGGGGGGAACTATGCT. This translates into CASSDVGGNYA. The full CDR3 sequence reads CASSDVGGNYAEQFF.

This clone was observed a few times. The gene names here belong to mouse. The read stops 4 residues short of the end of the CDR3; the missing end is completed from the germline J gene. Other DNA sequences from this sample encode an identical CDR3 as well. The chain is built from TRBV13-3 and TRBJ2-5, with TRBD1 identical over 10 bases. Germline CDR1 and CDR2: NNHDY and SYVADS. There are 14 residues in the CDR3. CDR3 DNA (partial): TGTGCCAGCAGTGCGGACAGGGGGGGGGAC. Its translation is CASSADRGGD. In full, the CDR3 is CASSADRGGDTQYF.